The table lists the clone carrying this T cell receptor (beta chain) with many counts. Its antigen is undetermined. Alongside a J-beta primer mix, a sample-barcoded 5' primer served in a second PCR lasting 7 to 11 cycles. A tag from a template-switch adaptor with 12 random nucleotides marked each cDNA molecule. Each CDR3 protein is one row after TCRdb ran MiXCR on the 5' RACE reads. The table records hundreds of thousands of distinct CDR3 sequences, over 20% of them present only once. This sample is drawn from a study of blood T cells in healthy people across ages. Across the study: Every two T cells gave about one barcoded beta molecule via template switching. Study results and caveats: Long-lived and aged donors differed, with more naive CD4+ cells and higher diversity in the long-lived.

CDR1 is SGHTA, CDR2 FQGNSA, per germline. Unmatched junction bases numbered 3, after V lost 4 bases and J lost 0 bases. This CDR3 contains 15 residues. The sequence was collected from a man aged 65-85 years in good health. The J gene is TRBJ2-3, the V gene TRBV7-2; 8 bases agree with TRBD1. Sequencing was carried out using blood. In DNA, the CDR3 is TGTGCCAGCAGCTCGACAGGGGTGAGCACAGATACGCAGTATTTT. Protein product: CASSSTGVSTDTQYF.